Sequencing of this T cell receptor beta chain was carried out in a study of blood T cell repertoires in COVID-19. Study summary: Acute-phase and convalescent COVID-19 samples originated in the United States, Italy and Spain. T cells, B-cell-depleted T cells, or PBMCs provided the cDNA or gDNA that served as material.

Study processing details: Amplification of reference gene primers provided the estimated nucleated cell counts. The table came from immunoSEQ multiplex PCR; TCRdb's copy has only in-frame clones and leaves some out. V and J calls and clone size are those listed in that table; D and trimming were worked out from the DNA. The sample shows 150,000 to 200,000 clones, 80% to 90% of them seen only once. Per the germline V gene, CDR1 is SGHNT and CDR2 is YYREEE (reference sequence). CDR3 length equals 14 residues. With 0 bases removed from V and 4 bases from J, the gap between germline ends came to 10 bases.

The origin of this receptor is a human donor in a cohort sampled during active COVID-19. The sample comprised peripheral blood. This chain connects TRBV5-4 to TRBJ1-1, with D uncertain. CDR3 sequence (DNA): TGTGCCAGCAGCTTGGGGGGAGGTGGCACTGAAGCTTTCTTT. This translates into CASSLGGGGTEAFF.